This TCR beta chain was found in a study of blood T cell repertoires in COVID-19. The overall study: PBMCs, B-cell-depleted T cells, or T cells provided the cDNA or gDNA that made up the material.

Followed over time, Seattle patients had been enrolled while infection was active. Per the original data handling: Scientists estimated how many nucleated cells there were by amplifying reference gene primers. Clones were sequenced by immunoSEQ multiplex PCR, and TCRdb holds only the in-frame ones, with some missing. The DNA gave D and trimming, while V, J and clone size come from that table. The sample has about 200,000 clones, roughly 80% seen once; the top ten hold roughly 7.1%. Germline-derived CDR1 and CDR2 are LGHDT and YNNKEL (reference sequence). Trimming cost V 5 bases and J 6 bases; bases outside gene matches: 10. CDR3 length equals 15 residues.

The TCR sequence derives from a woman aged 60-70 years with COVID-19, enrolled during active disease. Sequencing was done on a sample of peripheral blood. The chain couples TRBV3-1 (or the pseudogene TRBV3-2) to TRBJ2-3; TRBD2 agrees at 8 bases. The CDR3 DNA reads as TGTGCCAGCAGCACTTCCGGGACTAGAGGGGATACGCAGTATTTT. Its protein product is CASSTSGTRGDTQYF.